This passage covers 8 T cell receptor beta chains from one sample sequenced in a study of T cells in localized non-small cell lung cancer. Produced via immunoSEQ multiplex PCR; TCRdb's table is partial and in-frame only. The sample lists some 3,200 clones, 35% to 40% occurring once. This specimen was normal lung tissue next to the tumor, taken before any cancer treatment. The receptors originated from a woman aged 35 to 75 with stage I lung adenocarcinoma.

The rearrangement links TRBV28 to TRBJ1-1; TRBD1 matches at 10 bases. The CDR3 is 15 residues long. Germline CDR1 and CDR2: MDHEN and SYDVKM. J gave up 3 bases and V 6 bases, and 7 bases lay outside the gene matches. CDR3 nucleotides: TGTGCCAGCAGGATACCGACAGGGGGCCACACTGAAGCTTTCTTT. It specifies CASRIPTGGHTEAFF.

V usage is TRBV19 and J usage is TRBJ2-5; 7 positions match TRBD1. Germline V gene lookup returns CDR1 LNHDA and CDR2 SQIVND (reference sequence). The CDR3 spans 15 residues. With 3 bases clipped from V and 5 bases from J, the junction kept 9 bases outside the gene matches. CDR3 region: CASSMGYRGEETQYF. Written as DNA, the CDR3 is TGTGCCAGTAGTATGGGGTACAGGGGAGAGGAGACCCAGTACTTC.

The DNA of the CDR3 is TGTGCCAGCACCTCGCGTGGCGGCCAACAGGGAGCCAACGTCCTGACTTTC. Translating gives CASTSRGGQQGANVLTF. J is TRBJ2-6 and V is TRBV11-3; weak D call: TRBD1 (6 bases). Germline CDR1 and CDR2: SGHNT and YENEEA. The germline V and J ends were trimmed by 7 bases and 7 bases, with 23 bases remaining between them. The CDR3 runs to 17 residues.

The genes are TRBV10-1 and TRBJ2-7; TRBD2 is a possible D gene (6 bases). There are 14 residues in the CDR3. Trimming removed 4 bases from V and 0 bases from J, with 10 bases in between. Germline CDR1 reads WNHNN; CDR2 reads SYGVQD (reference sequence). The DNA for the CDR3 is TGCGCCAGCAGTGCGGGGGATTCCTCCTACGAGCAGTACTTC. Its protein is CASSAGDSSYEQYF.

This clone has just a few counts. The chain uses TRBV30 and TRBJ1-5; no firm D call. Germline V gives CDR1 GTSNPN, CDR2 SVGIG (reference sequence). V lost 0 bases, J lost 4 bases, and 13 bases lay in between. CDR3 size: 15 residues. CDR3 sequence reads: CAWSVIGRNNQPQHF. The CDR3 coding sequence is TGTGCCTGGAGTGTGATAGGGCGGAATAATCAGCCCCAGCATTTT.

The chain links TRBV19 to TRBJ1-5, with 7 positions matching TRBD1. The J segment lost 0 bases and the V segment lost 3 bases, leaving 5 bases of the junction unmatched. The CDR3 extends over 16 amino acids. Germline V gives CDR1 LNHDA, CDR2 SQIVND (reference sequence). The CDR3 DNA reads TGTGCCAGTAGTATTCCCGGGACAGCTAGCAATCAGCCCCAGCATTTT. Translation: CASSIPGTASNQPQHF.

The V call is TRBV28, the J call TRBJ1-2, with D unresolved. The CDR3 sequence is 13 residues long. The germline gives CDR1 MDHEN, CDR2 SYDVKM. V lost 7 bases, J lost 9 bases, and 18 bases lay in between. The CDR3 bases are TGTGCCAGCACCCTTGCTAGGGCCCTCAGCTACACCTTC. Translated, it gives CASTLARALSYTF.

This clone is medium-sized within its sample. The chain uses TRBV11-3 and TRBJ1-1; TRBD1 matches at 8 bases. Germline V CDR1 and CDR2: SGHNT, YENEEA. The CDR3 extends over 14 amino acids. The V gene end was trimmed by 6 bases and the J gene end by 4 bases; junction bases not matched to a gene: 7. CDR3 in DNA: TGTGCCAGCAGTTACAGGGGGTTGGGCACTGAAGCTTTCTTT. This translates into CASSYRGLGTEAFF.